This TCR beta chain is from a study of T cell responses to AZD1222 COVID-19 vaccine. Study-level results: Targeting of unmutated variant regions was reportedly seen in nearly half of spike-specific TCRs.

With respect to this clone: Its specificity is unknown.

Profiled with immunoSEQ multiplex PCR; TCRdb holds only in-frame clones, not every one. The sample consists of 130,000 or so clones, around 91% of them appearing once. V gave up 3 bases and J gave up 8 bases, with 12 bases separating them. This CDR3 contains 13 residues. Per the germline V gene, CDR1 is SGHDT and CDR2 is YYEEEE. The sequence came from an adult in good health. Here the sequenced sample was peripheral blood, taken on day 0 of AZD1222 vaccination. V gene TRBV5-6 combines with J gene TRBJ2-1; D gene uncertain. DNA for the CDR3: TGTGCCAGCAGCTGGGCGGCCAATGATGAGCAGTTCTTC. This codes for CASSWAANDEQFF.